This T cell receptor (beta chain) was captured in a study of metastatic and nonmetastatic thyroid tumors. Study-level background: The authors compared repertoires across blood and tumor or nodule tissue from malignant and benign thyroid patients.

No treatment of any kind had been given to any patient before thyroid surgery. TCRdb re-called the PCR reads with MiXCR. The table records several thousand clones, 20% to 25% of them present only once. Between the trimmed V and J ends, which lost 1 base and 6 bases, there was a span of 9 bases. The CDR3 runs 14 residues. Per the germline V gene, CDR1 is PRHDT and CDR2 is FYEKMQ (reference sequence). The receptor's source is a male donor with papillary thyroid cancer or a benign thyroid nodule (not recorded which). Some clones in this sample may be carry-over from other donors' samples. Sample: tumor tissue. The chain carries TRBV13 and TRBJ2-2; D not certain. The CDR3 nucleotides are TGTGCCAGCAGCTTAGTCAAGGGTTCCGGGGAGCTGTTTTTT. It translates to CASSLVKGSGELFF. Full variable domain (missing parts from reference TRBV13 and TRBJ2-2): AAGVIQSPRHLIKEKRETATLKCYPIPRHDTVYWYQQGPGQDPQFLISFYEKMQSDKGSIPDRFSAQQFSDYHSELNMSSLELGDSALYFCASSLVKGSGELFFGEGSRLTVL.